This section outlines one T cell receptor beta chain sequence together with its context. In the original analysis: Reference gene primer amplification gave estimated nucleated cell counts. Profiled with immunoSEQ multiplex PCR; TCRdb holds only in-frame clones, not every one. V, J and clone size reflect that table, while D and trimming were determined from the DNA. The data hold about 250,000 clones, with approximately 80% observed a single time. This specimen comes from a study of blood T cell repertoires in COVID-19. The wider study: COVID-19 samples from acute and convalescent phases originated in the United States, Italy and Spain. Nucleic acid was either cDNA or gDNA, and it came from T cells, B-cell-depleted T cells, or PBMCs.

The TCR was taken from a man aged 35 to 55 with acute or convalescent COVID-19. Material for sequencing was peripheral blood.

The CDR3 DNA follows: TGTGCCAGCAGTGACAGGGCAACTAATGAAAAACTGTTTTTT. Protein product: CASSDRATNEKLFF. V gene TRBV3-1 (or the pseudogene TRBV3-2) combines with J gene TRBJ1-4; 7 bases fit TRBD1. Per germline, CDR1 LGHDT and CDR2 YNNKEL (reference sequence). Trimming at V came to 6 bases and at J to 0 bases, leaving 1 base not matched to a gene. CDR3 size: 14 residues.